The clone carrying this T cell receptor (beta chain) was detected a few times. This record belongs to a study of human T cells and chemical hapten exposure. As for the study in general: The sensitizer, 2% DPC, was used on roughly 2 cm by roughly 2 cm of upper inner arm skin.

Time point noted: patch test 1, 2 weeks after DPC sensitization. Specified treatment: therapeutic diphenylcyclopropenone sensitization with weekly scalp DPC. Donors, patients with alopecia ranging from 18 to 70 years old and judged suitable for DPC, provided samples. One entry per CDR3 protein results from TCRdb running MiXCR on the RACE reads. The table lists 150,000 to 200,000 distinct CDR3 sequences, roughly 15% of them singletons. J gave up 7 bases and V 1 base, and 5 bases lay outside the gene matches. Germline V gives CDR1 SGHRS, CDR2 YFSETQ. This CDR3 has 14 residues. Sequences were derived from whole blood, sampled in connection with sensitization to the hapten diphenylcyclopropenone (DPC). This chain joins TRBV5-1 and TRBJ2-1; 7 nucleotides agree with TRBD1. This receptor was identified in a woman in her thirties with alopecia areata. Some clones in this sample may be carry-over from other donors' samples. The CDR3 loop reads CASSLFGTENEQFF. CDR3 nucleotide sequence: TGCGCCAGCAGCTTGTTCGGGACAGAGAATGAGCAGTTCTTC.